What follows are 25 T cell receptor beta chains derived from one specimen sequenced in a study of shared clonotypes between healthy human individuals. Generated by immunoSEQ multiplex PCR, the TCRdb table keeps only in-frame clones and is missing some. The profile covers roughly 2 million clones, with approximately 96% appearing a single time and 0.1% to 0.15% taken by the ten largest. The sample consisted of naive CD4+ T cells sorted from blood. Subset meaning: CD45RA+ positively selected. These TCRs come from a man younger than 35 in good health.

The chain links TRBV2 to TRBJ2-7; TRBD2 might be the D (6 bases). V was pared by 3 bases and J by 3 bases, with 6 bases between. The CDR3 extends over 12 amino acids. Germline V gene data show CDR1 as SNHLY and CDR2 as FYNNEI. CDR3 protein: CASSDSGYEQYF. In nucleotides, the CDR3 is TGTGCCAGCAGTGATAGCGGCTACGAGCAGTACTTC. Filled out from reference TRBV2 and TRBJ2-7, the complete variable domain reads EPEVTQTPSHQVTQMGQEVILRCVPISNHLYFYWYRQILGQKVEFLVSFYNNEISEKSEIFDDQFSVERPDGSNFTLKIRSTKLEDSAMYFCASSDSGYEQYFGPGTRLTVT.

The chain recombines TRBV5-4 with TRBJ1-2; D gene unclear. The CDR3 has 15 amino acids. Germline V gene data show CDR1 as SGHNT and CDR2 as YYREEE (reference sequence). With 3 bases removed from V and 4 bases from J, the gap between germline ends came to 16 bases. The CDR3 nucleotides read TGTGCCAGCAGCTCAAAAACGGGAAACATCTATGGCTACACCTTC. Translating it yields CASSSKTGNIYGYTF.

The chain couples TRBV6-6 to TRBJ2-1, with 10 bases that match TRBD2. The CDR3 contains 14 residues. The germline gives CDR1 MNHNY, CDR2 SVGAGI (reference sequence). The V and J ends lost 11 bases and 10 bases, in that order; junction bases with no gene match: 14. CDR3 in DNA: TGTGCCTCTCAGAGGCTAGCGGGAGTAGAAGAGCAGTTCTTC. It encodes CASQRLAGVEEQFF.

The chain is built from TRBV5-1 and TRBJ2-1, with D unclear. Germline V CDR1 and CDR2: SGHRS, YFSETQ. V lost 1 base and J 6 bases, leaving 17 bases between the germline ends. This CDR3 has 16 amino acids. CDR3 bases: TGCGCCAGCAGCTTGAGGCCGGTAGTACGCGGCAATGAGCAGTTCTTC. Protein: CASSLRPVVRGNEQFF.

The CDR3 region has the DNA TGCAGCGTTGGATTTTGGGTTTTCAGCTCCTACGAGCAGTACTTC. Translated, it gives CSVGFWVFSSYEQYF. The rearrangement joins TRBV29-1 to TRBJ2-7, with unresolved D. The CDR3 sequence is 15 residues long. Deletions cut 4 bases from V and 0 bases from J, with 16 bases between. Germline CDR1 reads SQVTM; CDR2 reads ANQGSEA.

Points on this clone: The same CDR3 also results from other DNA sequences found in this sample. This chain joins TRBV2 and TRBJ2-7; TRBD1 matches at 9 bases. V trimming: 6 bases; J trimming: 4 bases; junction bases outside the gene matches: 7. CDR3 size: 14 residues. Germline V gene data show CDR1 as SNHLY and CDR2 as FYNNEI. The CDR3 nucleotides are TGTGCCAGCAGCACGGGACAGGGTTCATACGAGCAGTACTTC. This gives the protein CASSTGQGSYEQYF. Looking up the rest from reference TRBV2 and TRBJ2-7 gives the full variable domain: EPEVTQTPSHQVTQMGQEVILRCVPISNHLYFYWYRQILGQKVEFLVSFYNNEISEKSEIFDDQFSVERPDGSNFTLKIRSTKLEDSAMYFCASSTGQGSYEQYFGPGTRLTVT.

Notes on this clone: The sample contains more than one DNA sequence encoding this CDR3. V is TRBV7-2 and J is TRBJ2-7; 13 positions match TRBD2. The CDR3 covers 14 residues. J lost 10 bases, V lost 5 bases, and 8 bases had no gene match. Germline lookup yields CDR1 SGHTA and CDR2 FQGNSA. CDR3 DNA: TGTGCCAGCAGCCCCCTAGGACTAGCGGGAGAACAGTACTTC. Its translation: CASSPLGLAGEQYF.

V and J are TRBV9 and TRBJ1-1; 7 bases agree with TRBD1. This CDR3 region has 17 residues. CDR1 is SGDLS, CDR2 YYNGEE, per germline. J gave up 1 base and V 0 bases, and 9 bases lay outside the gene matches. CDR3 in amino acids: CASSVDPQGGKNTEAFF. CDR3 DNA sequence: TGTGCCAGCAGCGTAGATCCCCAGGGGGGAAAGAACACTGAAGCTTTCTTT. The full variable domain, with the rest looked up from reference TRBV9 and TRBJ1-1, is DSGVTQTPKHLITATGQRVTLRCSPRSGDLSVYWYQQSLDQGLQFLIQYYNGEERAKGNILERFSAQQFPDLHSELNLSSLELGDSALYFCASSVDPQGGKNTEAFFGQGTRLTVV.

The chain employs TRBV30 and TRBJ2-7; 9 nucleotides agree with TRBD2. With 4 bases clipped from V and 6 bases from J, the junction kept 4 bases outside the gene matches. The germline CDR1 and CDR2 sequences are GTSNPN and SVGIG (reference sequence). This CDR3 comprises 12 residues. CDR3 coding DNA: TGTGCCTGGACGGCGGGGGGGCCCGAGCAGTACTTC. Encoded protein: CAWTAGGPEQYF.

This rearrangement joins TRBV9 to TRBJ2-2; D possibly corresponds to TRBD2 (5 bases). The V end lost 0 bases, the J end lost 5 bases, and 11 bases lay between the germline ends. The CDR3 has 15 residues. Germline values: CDR1 SGDLS, CDR2 YYNGEE. The CDR3 DNA sequence: TGTGCCAGCAGCGTAGCTACCTGGGAGACCGGGGAGCTGTTTTTT. It codes for CASSVATWETGELFF.

The CDR3 DNA sequence: TGCGCCAGCAGCCAAGATAGGGACATTAATCAGCCCCAGCATTTT. Translated, it gives CASSQDRDINQPQHF. The rearrangement links TRBV4-1 to TRBJ1-5; TRBD1 might be the D (6 bases). Germline CDR1 is MGHRA and CDR2 is YSYEKL. This CDR3 has 15 amino acids. V was shortened by 0 bases and J by 4 bases, with 10 bases between the two germline ends.

The V gene is TRBV5-1, the J gene TRBJ2-7; tentative D call: TRBD1 (6 bases). This CDR3 has 14 amino acids. Trimming took off 5 bases at V and 3 bases at J, with 15 bases between the two ends. Germline values: CDR1 SGHRS, CDR2 YFSETQ. CDR3 sequence: CASRTGHTIYEQYF. CDR3 DNA: TGCGCCAGCAGGACAGGCCATACCATCTACGAGCAGTACTTC. Looking up the rest from reference TRBV5-1 and TRBJ2-7 gives the full variable domain: KAGVTQTPRYLIKTRGQQVTLSCSPISGHRSVSWYQQTPGQGLQFLFEYFSETQRNKGNFPGRFSGRQFSNSRSEMNVSTLELGDSALYLCASRTGHTIYEQYFGPGTRLTVT.

The rearrangement uses TRBV6-5 and TRBJ2-3; D gene ambiguous. The V and J ends lost 3 bases and 2 bases respectively, with 9 bases between them. The CDR3 loop spans 14 amino acids. Per the germline V gene, CDR1 is MNHEY and CDR2 is SVGAGI. The CDR3 nucleotides read TGTGCCAGCAGTTATGTCAGGAACACAGATACGCAGTATTTT. It codes for CASSYVRNTDTQYF.

As regards this clone: Additional DNA sequences in this sample encode the identical CDR3. The chain recombines TRBV6-5 with TRBJ1-6; D call uncertain. The germline V gene has CDR1 MNHEY and CDR2 SVGAGI. V shed 8 bases and J shed 9 bases, with 2 bases lying between them. CDR3 length: 9 residues. The CDR3 nucleotides read TGTGCCAGCGGTTCACCCCTCCACTTT. Its translation is CASGSPLHF.

The chain links TRBV29-1 to TRBJ2-3; D gene unclear. V dropped 8 bases and J dropped 5 bases, with 8 bases sitting between them. Germline V gene data show CDR1 as SQVTM and CDR2 as ANQGSEA. The CDR3 covers 10 residues. The CDR3 DNA reads TGCAGCTCCCGAAGAGATACGCAGTATTTT. Translation: CSSRRDTQYF.

V usage is TRBV28 and J usage is TRBJ2-1; tentatively, D is TRBD2 (6 bases). This CDR3 is built from 12 residues. From germline, CDR1 is MDHEN and CDR2 SYDVKM. Trimming took 7 bases from V and 9 from J, leaving 13 bases between them. CDR3 nucleotide sequence: TGTGCCAGCATAAAACCCGGGGGTGAGCAGTTCTTC. Translating it yields CASIKPGGEQFF.

The chain joins TRBV5-1 to TRBJ2-1; TRBD2 aligns across 8 bases. With V trimmed by 2 bases and J by 1 base, 8 bases remained unmatched. Germline V gene sequence: CDR1 SGHRS, CDR2 YFSETQ. The CDR3 consists of 17 residues. The CDR3 sequence: CASSLAITGGSYNEQFF. The CDR3 DNA reads TGCGCCAGCAGCTTAGCCATTACGGGGGGGTCCTACAATGAGCAGTTCTTC. Supplemented by reference TRBV5-1 and TRBJ2-1, the full variable domain reads KAGVTQTPRYLIKTRGQQVTLSCSPISGHRSVSWYQQTPGQGLQFLFEYFSETQRNKGNFPGRFSGRQFSNSRSEMNVSTLELGDSALYLCASSLAITGGSYNEQFFGPGTRLTVL.

This clone was recorded once. The DNA for the CDR3 is TGTGCCAGCTCACGAGGGTTTGCCGCTGGAAACACCATATATTTT. The encoded protein is CASSRGFAAGNTIYF. The gene calls are TRBV18 and TRBJ1-3, with D hard to call. V was trimmed by 4 bases and J by 2 bases, leaving 12 bases between them. The CDR3 has 15 residues. Germline lookup yields CDR1 KGHSH and CDR2 LQKENI.

V usage is TRBV2 and J usage is TRBJ1-2, with D possibly matching TRBD1 (6 bases). The CDR3 loop spans 14 amino acids. Trimming cost V 7 bases and J 7 bases, with 19 bases left between them. CDR1 and CDR2 from the germline V gene are SNHLY and FYNNEI. As DNA, the CDR3 is TGTGCCAGCACCCGGGACACCACGCCCGGTGGCTACACCTTC. Encoded protein: CASTRDTTPGGYTF.

The rearrangement links TRBV5-6 to TRBJ2-5; a weak D match, TRBD1 (8 bases). Trimming pared 0 bases from V and 3 bases from J, leaving 15 bases between. The germline CDR1 and CDR2 sequences are SGHDT and YYEEEE. This CDR3 has 16 residues. This CDR3 is CASSLVYRGGEETQYF. The DNA for the CDR3 is TGTGCCAGCAGCTTGGTTTACAGGGGGGGTGAAGAGACCCAGTACTTC.

The chain carries TRBV30 and TRBJ2-2; weak D call: TRBD1 (5 bases). V dropped 2 bases and J dropped 0 bases, with 13 bases sitting between them. The CDR3 has 16 residues. Germline values: CDR1 GTSNPN, CDR2 SVGIG (reference sequence). CDR3 coding DNA: TGTGCCTGGAGTTTAGGGGTCGTTTCGAACACCGGGGAGCTGTTTTTT. Protein: CAWSLGVVSNTGELFF.

This clone has a single count. CDR3 residues: CATAGGQGGIGELFF. The CDR3, as DNA: TGTGCCACCGCGGGGGGACAGGGTGGTATCGGGGAGCTGTTTTTT. The chain combines TRBV6-5 with TRBJ2-2; tentatively, D is TRBD1 (9 bases). With 10 bases removed from V and 7 bases from J, the gap between germline ends came to 22 bases. Germline V lookup: CDR1 MNHEY, CDR2 SVGAGI. This CDR3 is built from 15 residues.

This rearrangement joins TRBV28 to TRBJ2-5, with D possibly matching TRBD2 (5 bases). The germline gives CDR1 MDHEN, CDR2 SYDVKM. V lost 5 bases and J lost 4, with 17 bases in between. The CDR3 consists of 15 residues. The CDR3: CASSHIIGLTETQYF. The CDR3 DNA sequence: TGTGCCAGCAGTCATATAATTGGACTTACAGAGACCCAGTACTTC.

The chain's CDR3 is CASSQEGGGSSYNEQFF. CDR3 DNA: TGCGCCAGCAGCCAAGAGGGCGGGGGGAGCTCCTACAATGAGCAGTTCTTC. The chain combines TRBV4-1 with TRBJ2-1, with 8 positions matching TRBD2. V was pared by 0 bases and J by 0 bases, with 4 bases of the junction left unmatched. This CDR3 spans 17 amino acids. Germline CDR1 reads MGHRA; CDR2 reads YSYEKL.

This clone was observed once. The gene calls are TRBV29-1 and TRBJ2-2, with no clear D. This CDR3 is 13 amino acids long. CDR1 is SQVTM and CDR2 is ANQGSEA in the germline V gene. V gave up 3 bases and J gave up 1 base, with 6 bases separating them. The CDR3 here is CSVDILNTGELFF. The CDR3 nucleotides read TGCAGCGTTGATATCCTGAACACCGGGGAGCTGTTTTTT.